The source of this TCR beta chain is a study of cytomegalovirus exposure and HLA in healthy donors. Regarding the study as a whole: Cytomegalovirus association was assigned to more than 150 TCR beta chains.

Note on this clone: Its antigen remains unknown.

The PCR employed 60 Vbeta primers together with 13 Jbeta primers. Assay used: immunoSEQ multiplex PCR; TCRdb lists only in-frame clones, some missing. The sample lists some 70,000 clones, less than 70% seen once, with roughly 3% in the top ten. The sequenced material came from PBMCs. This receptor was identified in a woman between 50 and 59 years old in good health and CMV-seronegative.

CDR3: CASSLRQGNTGELFF. The CDR3 bases are TGTGCCAGCAGCTTGCGACAGGGGAACACCGGGGAGCTGTTTTTT. This sequence joins TRBV5-4 and TRBJ2-2; 7 positions agree with TRBD1. V gave up 1 base and J gave up 1 base; unmatched junction bases: 1. The CDR3 totals 15 residues. CDR1 is SGHNT and CDR2 is YYREEE in the germline V gene (reference sequence).